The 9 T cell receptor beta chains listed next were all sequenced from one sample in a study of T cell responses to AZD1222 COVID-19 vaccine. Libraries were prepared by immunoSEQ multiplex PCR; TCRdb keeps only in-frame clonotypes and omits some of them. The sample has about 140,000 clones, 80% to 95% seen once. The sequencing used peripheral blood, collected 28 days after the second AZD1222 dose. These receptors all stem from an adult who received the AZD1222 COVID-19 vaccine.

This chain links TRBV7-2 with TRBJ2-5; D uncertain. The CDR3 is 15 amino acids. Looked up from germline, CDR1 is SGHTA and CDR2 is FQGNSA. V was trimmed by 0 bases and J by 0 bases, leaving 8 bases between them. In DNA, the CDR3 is TGTGCCAGCAGCTTAGCGGGCACGAACCAAGAGACCCAGTACTTC. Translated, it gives CASSLAGTNQETQYF.

In nucleotides, the CDR3 is TGTGCCAGCAGCCTTCGAACGGACTACCGGCAGGGTGAGCAGTTCTTC. Translating it yields CASSLRTDYRQGEQFF. V usage is TRBV7-6 and J usage is TRBJ2-1; D might be TRBD2 (6 bases). V was pared by 5 bases and J by 9 bases, with 23 bases between. The CDR3 extends over 16 amino acids. CDR1 SGHVS and CDR2 FNYEAQ come from the germline V gene.

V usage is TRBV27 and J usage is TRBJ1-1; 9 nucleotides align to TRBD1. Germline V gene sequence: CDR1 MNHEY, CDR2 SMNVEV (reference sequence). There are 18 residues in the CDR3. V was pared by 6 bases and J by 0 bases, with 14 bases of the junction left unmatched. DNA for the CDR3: TGTGCCAGCAGGCTCCGGGACAGGGTACAATCCATGAACACTGAAGCTTTCTTT. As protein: CASRLRDRVQSMNTEAFF.

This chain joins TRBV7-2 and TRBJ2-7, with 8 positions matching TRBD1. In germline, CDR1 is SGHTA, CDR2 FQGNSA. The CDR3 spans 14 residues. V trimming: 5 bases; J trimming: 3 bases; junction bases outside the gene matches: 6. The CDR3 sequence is CASSPTGAYYEQYF. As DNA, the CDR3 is TGTGCCAGCAGCCCGACAGGGGCTTACTACGAGCAGTACTTC.

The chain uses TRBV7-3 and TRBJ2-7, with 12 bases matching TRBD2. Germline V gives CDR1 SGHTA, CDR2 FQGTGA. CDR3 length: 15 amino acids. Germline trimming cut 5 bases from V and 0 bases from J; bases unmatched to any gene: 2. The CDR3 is CASSPSGRASYEQYF. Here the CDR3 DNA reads TGTGCCAGCAGCCCTAGCGGGAGGGCCTCCTACGAGCAGTACTTC.

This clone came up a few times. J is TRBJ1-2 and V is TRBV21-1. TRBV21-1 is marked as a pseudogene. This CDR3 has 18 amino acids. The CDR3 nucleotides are TGTGCCAGCAGCAAAGGGGGTCGGGAATTAGCCTACCTCTATGGCTACACCTTC. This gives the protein CASSKGGRELAYLYGYTF.

CDR3 in DNA: TGCGCCAGCAGTGAGTGCCGAGAACGGGCCAAAAACATTCAGTACTTC. It is translated as CASSECRERAKNIQYF. V and J are TRBV10-1 and TRBJ2-4; no definite D call. There are 16 residues in the CDR3. The ends were cut back, 1 base at V and 1 base at J, with 11 bases in the middle. Germline CDR1 reads WNHNN; CDR2 reads SYGVQD (reference sequence).

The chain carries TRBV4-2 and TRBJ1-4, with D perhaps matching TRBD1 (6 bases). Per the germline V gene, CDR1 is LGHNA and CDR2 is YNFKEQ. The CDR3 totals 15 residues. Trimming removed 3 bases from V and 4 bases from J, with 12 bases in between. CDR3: CASSHVGALNEKLFF. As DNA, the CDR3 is TGTGCCAGCAGCCATGTGGGGGCCCTTAATGAAAAACTGTTTTTT.

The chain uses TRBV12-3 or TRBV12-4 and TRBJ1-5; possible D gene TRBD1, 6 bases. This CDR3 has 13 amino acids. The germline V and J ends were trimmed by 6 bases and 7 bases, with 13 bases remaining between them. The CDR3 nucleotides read TGTGCCAGCAGCTCACTCGGGACACAGCCCCAGCATTTT. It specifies CASSSLGTQPQHF.